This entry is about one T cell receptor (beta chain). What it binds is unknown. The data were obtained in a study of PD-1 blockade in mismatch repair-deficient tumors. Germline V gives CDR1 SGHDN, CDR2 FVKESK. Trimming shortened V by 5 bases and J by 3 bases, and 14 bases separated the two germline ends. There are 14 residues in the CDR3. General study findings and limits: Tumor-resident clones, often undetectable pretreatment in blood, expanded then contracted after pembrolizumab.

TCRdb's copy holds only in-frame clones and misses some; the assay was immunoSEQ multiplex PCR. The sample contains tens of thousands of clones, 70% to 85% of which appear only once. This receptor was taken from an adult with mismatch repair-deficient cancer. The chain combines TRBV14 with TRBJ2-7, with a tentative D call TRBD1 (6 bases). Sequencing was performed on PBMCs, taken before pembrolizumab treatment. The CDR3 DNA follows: TGTGCCAGCAGCTTCAGGGGCCGCATCTACGAGCAGTACTTC. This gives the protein CASSFRGRIYEQYF.